This T cell receptor (beta chain) is drawn from a study of T-cell memory formation after mild COVID-19 (dated by TCRdb to 2020 to 2022). For context, the study as a whole: TCR sequence clusters from the two donors were found to be largely donor specific. The cohort comprised two young, previously healthy adult volunteers, one female and one male. T-cell clones expanding and contracting after mild COVID-19 in a couple of donors were tracked by longitudinal TCRalpha and TCRbeta repertoire sequencing. What the study reported, not specific to this receptor: Contracting CD4+ clones turned up mainly in the CM and EM memory subsets, whereas EMRA was where CD8+ clones were enriched. Only two mild cases were covered by the study, and larger cohorts that include severe cases with pre-infection samples were considered necessary. Some responding clones were found in pre-infection memory, which suggests that pre-existing cross-reactive memory T cells took part in the SARS-CoV-2 response. SARS-CoV-2 specificity of the second-wave clones peaking on day 37 was not confirmed. From day 15 to 85, contracting clones showed balanced CD4/CD8 phenotypes, whereas a second wave of clones that expanded from day 15 to 37 leaned towards CD4+.

The data were produced on an Illumina NovaSeq 6000. cDNA libraries for TCRalpha and TCRbeta were prepared by 5'RACE using constant-segment primers, with sample barcodes and unique molecular identifiers added. RNA was extracted from every sample with Trizol reagent. Amplification of the libraries took two PCR steps, and the second step added a second sample barcode plus Illumina TruSeq adapters. Sequencing of the libraries was done on an Illumina NovaSeq, producing 2 x 150 bp paired-end reads. On the authors' methods: Demultiplexing of reads and collapsing into UMI-guided consensus sequences were performed with migec v1.2.7. Using mixcr v2.1.11, UMI consensuses were aligned to TRA and TRB V and J templates and then assembled into clonotypes. Clonotypes were classified as expanded or contracted when called significant by both edgeR and NoisET, with noise models trained on biological replicates. edgeR calls used a false discovery rate-adjusted p below 0.01 and a log2 fold-change threshold of 1. As an exploratory analysis of dynamics, PCA with hierarchical clustering was applied to max-normalized trajectories of the 1000 most abundant clonotypes. The CD4 or CD8 phenotype of responding clones was assigned using the separately sequenced CD4+ and CD8+ repertoires. The public sequencing data were trimmed at Q25 with fastp and processed into clonotypes with MiXCR by TCRdb, which kept only in-frame beta chains. Identical CDR3 proteins give one entry, which carries the most common genes and DNA. It is TCRdb's table, rather than the study itself, that gives the V and J calls and clone size. Recorded for this sample are about 560,000 distinct CDR3 sequences; about 20% of them occurred a single time. 7.5% to 9.5% of the sample is in the top ten clones.

Ficoll-Paque density gradient centrifugation was the method used to isolate PBMCs. On this clonotype: Which antigen it targets is not known. No base quality values were provided; no much bigger clone lies one nucleotide off.

The CDR3 numbers 16 residues from cysteine through phenylalanine. Of all the DNA, just the CDR3 is kept, 48 bases in frame from base 1. The germline V gene gives CDR1 as LGHNA and CDR2 as YSLEER. V lost 3 bases and J lost 2 bases; the stretch between them is 17 bases long. The V gene is TRBV4-3 and the J gene is TRBJ2-7; a tentative D match to TRBD2 spans 6 bases. Input material: PBMCs or a T cell subset sorted from them (not recorded which). This clonotype was sampled from an adult woman who had mild COVID-19 (a few samples of this study predate the infection). The sample titles of this study are shuffled in the database, so cell type and time point are left out; the donor was told from shared clones. The CDR3 region reads CASSQELAVRTYEQYF. Here is the DNA: TGCGCCAGCAGCCAGGAACTAGCAGTCAGAACCTACGAGCAGTACTTC.